What follows are 2 T cell receptor beta chains derived from one specimen sequenced in a study of spatial heterogeneity in lung cancer. Study-level points and caveats: Within tumors, counts of expanded alpha and beta TCRs tracked tumor mutation counts.

Using its own MiXCR run on the 5' RACE reads, TCRdb lists one record per CDR3 protein. The sample records around 20,000 distinct CDR3 sequences, 2.8% being singletons. This sample's time point: sample taken at primary tumor resection. These TCRs are of unknown antigen specificity. The sequencing used lung tumor tissue, collected at surgery. Receptors originate from a male donor with early-stage non-small cell lung cancer.

This clonotype was detected ten times or more. The genes are TRBV12-3 or TRBV12-4 and TRBJ2-2, with a tentative D call TRBD1 (6 bases). The CDR3 totals 13 residues. V lost 8 bases and J 6 bases, leaving 13 bases between the germline ends. The CDR3, as DNA: TGTGCCAGCGTCTTAGCAGGGGCCGGGGAGCTGTTTTTT. Amino acid sequence: CASVLAGAGELFF.

This clonotype has ten or more counts. The rearrangement uses TRBV6-5 and TRBJ1-1; 8 nucleotides line up with TRBD1. Per germline, CDR1 MNHEY and CDR2 SVGAGI. V was pared by 2 bases and J by 13 bases, with 6 bases of the junction left unmatched. This CDR3 has 12 residues. The CDR3 DNA is TGTGCCAGCAGTTACGGGGGGACAGGTTTTTTCTTT. As protein: CASSYGGTGFFF.